These T cell receptor beta chains were read from a single sample in a study of OX40 agonist ivuxolimab in advanced cancers. Clones were read by immunoSEQ multiplex PCR, and TCRdb kept only the in-frame ones, dropping some. Of some 99,000 clones in the sample, around 94% were seen once. Sequences were derived from CD4+ or CD8+ T cells sorted from blood, sampled in a trial of the OX40 agonist ivuxolimab. The receptors were gathered from an adult with an advanced solid tumor such as melanoma, head and neck, liver or kidney cancer. The CDR3 runs from the conserved cysteine through the conserved F or W. Each record gives: J gene, D gene, CDR3 length, clone size, V gene, CDR3 protein, CDR3 DNA. The D gene is left open where the match is weak. Some rows have no size entry. The others give once, few or many, or a class for an expanded clone.

J: TRBJ2-5; D: .; length: 12; size: .; V: TRBV18; CDR3: CASLRPERPQYF; DNA: TGTGCCAGCTTACGTCCGGAGAGACCCCAGTACTTC
J: TRBJ1-1; D: TRBD1; length: 14; size: .; V: TRBV5-1; CDR3: CASSLRQGNTEAFF; DNA: TGCGCCAGCAGCCTTCGACAGGGAAACACTGAAGCTTTCTTT
J: TRBJ1-2; D: .; length: 16; size: once; V: TRBV11-3; CDR3: CASSLGGSGPNYGYTF; DNA: TGTGCCAGCAGCTTAGGGGGAAGCGGGCCCAACTATGGCTACACCTTC
J: TRBJ1-3; D: .; length: 16; size: .; V: TRBV7-2; CDR3: CASSPRTNSGGNTIYF; DNA: TGTGCCAGCAGCCCTAGGACCAACTCGGGTGGAAACACCATATATTTT
J: TRBJ1-3; D: TRBD1; length: 15; size: .; V: TRBV30; CDR3: CAWSADRASGNTIYF; DNA: TGTGCCTGGAGTGCGGACAGGGCTTCTGGAAACACCATATATTTT
J: TRBJ2-5; D: TRBD1; length: 15; size: .; V: TRBV25-1; CDR3: CASSEYRGQTNAQYF; DNA: TGTGCCAGCAGTGAATATAGGGGACAGACCAATGCCCAGTACTTC
J: TRBJ2-7; D: TRBD1; length: 14; size: .; V: TRBV28; CDR3: CASNPGGARHEQYF; DNA: TGTGCCAGCAATCCAGGGGGCGCGCGGCACGAGCAGTACTTC
J: TRBJ1-5; D: .; length: 14; size: .; V: TRBV2; CDR3: CASSPQGNNQPQHF; DNA: TGTGCCAGCAGTCCACAGGGTAACAATCAGCCCCAGCATTTT
J: TRBJ2-3; D: .; length: 14; size: .; V: TRBV28; CDR3: CASSALTRTDTQYF; DNA: TGTGCCAGCAGCGCTTTGACTCGCACAGATACGCAGTATTTT
J: TRBJ2-3; D: .; length: 14; size: .; V: TRBV10-3; CDR3: CAITDRGRTDTQYF; DNA: TGTGCCATCACGGATCGGGGACGCACAGATACGCAGTATTTT
J: TRBJ1-3; D: TRBD1; length: 15; size: .; V: TRBV7-2; CDR3: CASSAGQGIGNTIYF; DNA: TGTGCCAGCAGCGCGGGACAGGGGATCGGAAACACCATATATTTT
J: TRBJ2-7; D: .; length: 11; size: .; V: TRBV20-1; CDR3: CSATGSYEQYF; DNA: TGCAGTGCTACAGGGTCCTACGAGCAGTACTTC
J: TRBJ1-1; D: TRBD1; length: 13; size: .; V: TRBV2; CDR3: CASSRQGDRGAFF; DNA: TGTGCCAGCAGTCGACAGGGGGACCGGGGGGCTTTCTTT
J: TRBJ1-2; D: .; length: 15; size: .; V: TRBV6-1; CDR3: CASSEALPAIYGYTF; DNA: TGTGCCAGCAGTGAAGCGCTTCCGGCTATCTATGGCTACACCTTC
J: TRBJ2-3; D: .; length: 15; size: .; V: TRBV28; CDR3: CASPPAAGLADTQYF; DNA: TGTGCCAGCCCACCGGCGGCAGGTTTGGCAGATACGCAGTATTTT
J: TRBJ1-3; D: TRBD1; length: 15; size: .; V: TRBV7-2; CDR3: CASSVQTGPGNTIYF; DNA: TGTGCCAGCAGCGTACAGACAGGGCCGGGAAACACCATATATTTT
J: TRBJ2-7; D: .; length: 14; size: .; V: TRBV5-1; CDR3: CASSLDRFPYEQYF; DNA: TGCGCCAGCAGCTTGGACAGGTTCCCCTACGAGCAGTACTTC
J: TRBJ2-5; D: .; length: 15; size: .; V: TRBV9; CDR3: CASSVGGRFQETQYF; DNA: TGTGCCAGCAGCGTAGGAGGCAGGTTCCAAGAGACCCAGTACTTC
J: TRBJ1-4; D: TRBD1; length: 16; size: .; V: TRBV5-1; CDR3: CASSRDSGGADEKLFF; DNA: TGCGCCAGCAGCAGGGACAGTGGGGGCGCGGATGAAAAACTGTTTTTT
J: TRBJ2-3; D: .; length: 15; size: .; V: TRBV7-2; CDR3: CASSLMRLSTDTQYF; DNA: TGTGCCAGCAGCTTAATGAGGTTGAGCACAGATACGCAGTATTTT
J: TRBJ2-1; D: TRBD2; length: 15; size: .; V: TRBV5-4; CDR3: CASSPGGQGGREQFF; DNA: TGTGCCAGCAGCCCGGGGGGGCAGGGAGGGCGTGAGCAGTTCTTC
J: TRBJ1-2; D: .; length: 13; size: .; V: TRBV28; CDR3: CASSFRGAHGYTF; DNA: TGTGCCAGCAGTTTCCGGGGCGCCCATGGCTACACCTTC
J: TRBJ1-5; D: .; length: 15; size: .; V: TRBV7-2; CDR3: CASSLQARRDQPQHF; DNA: TGTGCCAGCAGCTTACAAGCAAGAAGAGATCAGCCCCAGCATTTT
J: TRBJ2-7; D: TRBD2; length: 13; size: .; V: TRBV29-1; CDR3: CSASGGVAYEQYF; DNA: TGCAGCGCTAGCGGGGGGGTAGCCTACGAGCAGTACTTC
J: TRBJ2-7; D: .; length: 12; size: .; V: TRBV7-9; CDR3: CASSPTVYEQYF; DNA: TGTGCCAGCAGCCCGACTGTCTACGAGCAGTACTTC
J: TRBJ2-3; D: TRBD2; length: 14; size: few; V: TRBV5-1; CDR3: CASSLDGREDTQYF; DNA: TGCGCCAGCAGCTTGGACGGGAGGGAGGATACGCAGTATTTT
J: TRBJ1-2; D: .; length: 15; size: .; V: TRBV27; CDR3: CASSLLPRGSYGYTF; DNA: TGTGCCAGCAGCCTCTTGCCAAGGGGAAGCTATGGCTACACCTTC
J: TRBJ1-5; D: .; length: 16; size: .; V: TRBV11-2; CDR3: CASSLVGGASNQPQHF; DNA: TGTGCCAGCAGCTTAGTAGGGGGGGCGAGCAATCAGCCCCAGCATTTT
J: TRBJ1-6; D: .; length: 13; size: .; V: TRBV4-3; CDR3: CASSQAGRAPLHF; DNA: TGCGCCAGCAGCCAAGCGGGCAGGGCACCCCTCCACTTT
J: TRBJ1-4; D: .; length: 15; size: .; V: TRBV5-1; CDR3: CASSERWGVGEKLFF; DNA: TGCGCCAGCAGCGAAAGATGGGGGGTTGGTGAAAAACTGTTTTTT
J: TRBJ2-2; D: .; length: 16; size: .; V: TRBV9; CDR3: CASSVGGGGNTGELFF; DNA: TGTGCCAGCAGCGTAGGCGGAGGGGGGAACACCGGGGAGCTGTTTTTT
J: TRBJ2-5; D: .; length: 14; size: .; V: TRBV7-8; CDR3: CASSNLGGAEAQYF; DNA: TGTGCCAGCAGCAACCTGGGGGGGGCGGAGGCCCAGTACTTC
J: TRBJ1-1; D: .; length: 12; size: .; V: TRBV18; CDR3: CASSPPSNEAFF; DNA: TGTGCCAGCTCACCACCATCTAATGAAGCTTTCTTT
J: TRBJ2-3; D: .; length: 11; size: .; V: TRBV5-1; CDR3: CASMDRDTQYF; DNA: TGCGCCAGCATGGATCGAGATACGCAGTATTTT
J: TRBJ2-6; D: .; length: 15; size: .; V: TRBV6-5; CDR3: CASSYSWSGANVLTF; DNA: TGTGCCAGCAGTTACTCGTGGTCTGGGGCCAACGTCCTGACTTTC
J: TRBJ2-7; D: .; length: 14; size: .; V: TRBV18; CDR3: CASSPTGTAYEQYF; DNA: TGTGCCAGCTCCCCAACCGGGACGGCCTACGAGCAGTACTTC
J: TRBJ2-5; D: TRBD2; length: 14; size: .; V: TRBV6-5; CDR3: CASLKSGGAGTQYF; DNA: TGTGCCAGTTTGAAGAGCGGGGGGGCTGGGACCCAGTACTTC
J: TRBJ1-2; D: .; length: 14; size: .; V: TRBV11-2; CDR3: CASSQNRANYGYTF; DNA: TGTGCCAGCAGCCAAAACAGAGCAAACTATGGCTACACCTTC
J: TRBJ1-4; D: .; length: 17; size: .; V: TRBV27; CDR3: CASSLAPGGVGNEKLFF; DNA: TGTGCCAGCAGTCTAGCCCCTGGGGGGGTTGGTAATGAAAAACTGTTTTTT
J: TRBJ1-6; D: .; length: 13; size: .; V: TRBV29-1; CDR3: CSVRGDGRSPLHF; DNA: TGCAGCGTCCGAGGAGATGGCAGGTCACCCCTCCACTTT
J: TRBJ2-3; D: TRBD2; length: 16; size: .; V: TRBV4-3; CDR3: CASSQDRGGVKDTQYF; DNA: TGCGCCAGCAGCCAAGATCGGGGGGGAGTTAAAGATACGCAGTATTTT
J: TRBJ1-5; D: TRBD1; length: 14; size: .; V: TRBV18; CDR3: CASSPQTGDQPQHF; DNA: TGTGCCAGCTCACCTCAGACAGGGGATCAGCCCCAGCATTTT
J: TRBJ2-1; D: .; length: 15; size: .; V: TRBV19; CDR3: CASSGGRTPYNEQFF; DNA: TGTGCCAGTAGTGGGGGGAGGACCCCCTACAATGAGCAGTTCTTC
J: TRBJ2-7; D: TRBD2; length: 14; size: .; V: TRBV19; CDR3: CASRIRGRAYEQYF; DNA: TGTGCCAGTAGGATCCGGGGGAGGGCCTACGAGCAGTACTTC
J: TRBJ2-7; D: TRBD2; length: 15; size: .; V: TRBV5-5; CDR3: CASTPRGGNSYEQYF; DNA: TGTGCCAGCACCCCGCGGGGGGGGAACTCCTACGAGCAGTACTTC
J: TRBJ1-4; D: .; length: 15; size: few; V: TRBV5-1; CDR3: CASSLPRGTNEKLFF; DNA: TGCGCCAGCAGCTTGCCCCGGGGAACTAATGAAAAACTGTTTTTT
J: TRBJ1-1; D: .; length: 15; size: .; V: TRBV5-1; CDR3: CASSLRQLMNTEAFF; DNA: TGCGCCAGCAGCTTGAGACAGCTCATGAACACTGAAGCTTTCTTT